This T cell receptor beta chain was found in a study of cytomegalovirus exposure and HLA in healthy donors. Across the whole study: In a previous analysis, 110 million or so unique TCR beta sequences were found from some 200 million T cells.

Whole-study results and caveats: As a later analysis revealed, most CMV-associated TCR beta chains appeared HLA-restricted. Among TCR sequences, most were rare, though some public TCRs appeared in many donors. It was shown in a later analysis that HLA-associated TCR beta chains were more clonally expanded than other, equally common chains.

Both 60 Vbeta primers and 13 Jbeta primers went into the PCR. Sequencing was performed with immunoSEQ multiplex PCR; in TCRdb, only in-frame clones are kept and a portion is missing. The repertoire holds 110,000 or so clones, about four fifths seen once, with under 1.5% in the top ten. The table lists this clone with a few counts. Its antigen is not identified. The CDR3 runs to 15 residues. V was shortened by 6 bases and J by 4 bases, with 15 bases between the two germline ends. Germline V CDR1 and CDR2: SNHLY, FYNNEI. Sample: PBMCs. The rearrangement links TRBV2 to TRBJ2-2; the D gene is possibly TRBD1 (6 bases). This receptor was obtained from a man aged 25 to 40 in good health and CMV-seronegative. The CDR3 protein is CASRGPTGRTGELFF. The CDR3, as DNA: TGTGCCAGCAGGGGACCCACAGGGCGCACCGGGGAGCTGTTTTTT.